What follows is one T cell receptor beta chain and its context. What it binds is unknown. The data are from a study of shared clonotypes between healthy human individuals. Findings and caveats of the study: Clonotype sharing among donors was expected to depend on sequencing depth. Across a few donors, naive CD4 shared roughly 5%, naive CD8 more than 3%, memory CD4 roughly 2.5%, memory CD8 0.4% to 0.5%. Non-shared clonotypes had lower generation probabilities than clonotypes shared by all four sorted-subset donors.

Germline V gives CDR1 LNHDA, CDR2 SQIVND (reference sequence). J lost 3 bases, V lost 8 bases, and 10 bases had no gene match. The CDR3 is made up of 15 amino acids. Positively selected for CCR7, the CD45RO-negative cells used as naive CD8 cells excluded terminally differentiated effector memory CD45RA+ cells. Authors' analysis steps: Owing to the provision of junction-only sequences devoid of quality scores by immunoSEQ, filtering differed. TCRdb keeps only in-frame clones here, not all; method: immunoSEQ multiplex PCR. V and J calls plus clone size are reproduced from that table; the DNA served to infer D and trimming. This table holds about 2 million clones, less than 95% found once.

The sample consisted of naive CD8+ T cells sorted from blood. The chain joins TRBV19 to TRBJ2-7; 10 bases align to TRBD2. The sequence came from a man aged 18-30 years in good health. The CDR3 nucleotides read TGTGCCAGTGCTACCACGACTAGCGGGCTCTACGAGCAGTACTTC. Its protein product is CASATTTSGLYEQYF.